The 25 T cell receptor beta chains listed next were all sequenced from one sample in a study of OX40 agonist ivuxolimab in advanced cancers. Sequencing used immunoSEQ multiplex PCR; TCRdb keeps in-frame clones, though not all of them. The sample holds about 66,000 clones; 88% are singletons and the top ten take around 0.65%. The sample here was CD4+ or CD8+ T cells sorted from blood, taken in a trial of the OX40 agonist ivuxolimab. The receptors shown here come from an adult with an advanced solid tumor such as melanoma, head and neck, liver or kidney cancer.

This chain joins TRBV4-1 and TRBJ2-6; the match to TRBD2 covers 7 bases. The CDR3 totals 14 residues. Germline-derived CDR1 and CDR2 are MGHRA and YSYEKL. J was trimmed by 10 bases and V by 0 bases; bases with no gene match: 3. The CDR3 spells CASSQDGRGNVLTF. The DNA of the CDR3 is TGCGCCAGCAGCCAAGACGGGCGGGGGAACGTCCTGACTTTC.

Details on this clone: The sample holds other DNA sequences that translate to the same CDR3. The chain carries TRBV28 and TRBJ1-1; D gene unclear. The V and J ends lost 6 bases and 1 base respectively, with 12 bases between them. Per germline, CDR1 MDHEN and CDR2 SYDVKM. The CDR3 has 14 amino acids. CDR3 amino acids: CASRPGGPNTEAFF. DNA of the CDR3: TGTGCCAGCAGGCCAGGAGGGCCGAACACTGAAGCTTTCTTT.

The chain employs TRBV10-2 and TRBJ1-1; TRBD1 agrees at 10 bases. Germline V CDR1 and CDR2: WSHSY, SAAADI. The ends lost 6 bases at V and 3 bases at J; junction bases unmatched: 4. The CDR3 length is 14 residues. Written as DNA, the CDR3 is TGCGCCAGCAGGCCCGGGACAGGGGACACTGAAGCTTTCTTT. Its translation: CASRPGTGDTEAFF.

The CDR3 reads CASSLEAVSYNEQFF. The DNA of the CDR3 is TGCGCCAGCAGCTTGGAGGCGGTTTCCTACAATGAGCAGTTCTTC. This chain links TRBV5-1 with TRBJ2-1, with D unresolved. Trimming removed 0 bases at V and 1 base at J, with 8 bases between. The CDR3 is 15 residues long. CDR1 and CDR2 from the germline V gene are SGHRS and YFSETQ.

This rearrangement joins TRBV4-1 to TRBJ2-7; 8 bases align to TRBD2. In germline, CDR1 is MGHRA, CDR2 YSYEKL. Trimming cost V 0 bases and J 4 bases; bases outside gene matches: 8. The CDR3 runs to 16 residues. CDR3 loop: CASSQDERERLYEQYF. CDR3 in DNA: TGCGCCAGCAGCCAAGATGAGCGGGAGAGGTTGTACGAGCAGTACTTC.

This chain links TRBV28 with TRBJ1-2, with TRBD1 matching 7 bases. Germline values: CDR1 MDHEN, CDR2 SYDVKM. V trimming: 6 bases; J trimming: 5 bases; junction bases outside the gene matches: 9. The CDR3 is 14 amino acids. The CDR3 nucleotides are TGTGCCAGCAGCCTAGGGGGCACAGGGTATGGCTACACCTTC. It yields the protein CASSLGGTGYGYTF.

The chain is built from TRBV6-1 and TRBJ2-3; tentatively, D is TRBD2 (5 bases). V shed 6 bases and J shed 2 bases, with 9 bases lying between them. This CDR3 is 13 amino acids long. CDR1 and CDR2 (germline): MNHNS, SASEGT. CDR3 sequence reads: CASSREATDTQYF. The CDR3 DNA is TGTGCCAGCAGCCGGGAAGCCACAGATACGCAGTATTTT.

The chain is built from TRBV7-6 and TRBJ1-5; D possibly corresponds to TRBD1 (6 bases). The germline gives CDR1 SGHVS, CDR2 FNYEAQ. The CDR3 is 16 residues long. Trimming took 1 base from V and 1 from J, leaving 11 bases between them. In DNA form, the CDR3 reads TGTGCCAGCAGCTTAGAGGAAGGGGGGAGCAATCAGCCCCAGCATTTT. It specifies CASSLEEGGSNQPQHF.

This sequence joins TRBV10-2 and TRBJ2-7; the match to TRBD2 covers 8 bases. CDR1 is WSHSY, CDR2 SAAADI, per germline. The V gene end was trimmed by 3 bases and the J gene end by 3 bases; junction bases not matched to a gene: 7. This CDR3 has 15 amino acids. This CDR3 is CASSEPGGLVYEQYF. CDR3 bases: TGCGCCAGCAGTGAACCGGGGGGACTAGTCTACGAGCAGTACTTC.

This chain uses TRBV5-1 with TRBJ2-7; 10 nucleotides align to TRBD2. The trim removed 4 bases at V and 6 bases at J, leaving 7 bases unmatched. CDR3 length: 14 amino acids. The V gene's germline CDR1 is SGHRS and CDR2 YFSETQ. CDR3 sequence: CASSLIAGGTEQYF. The CDR3 DNA reads as TGCGCCAGCAGCCTGATAGCGGGAGGAACCGAGCAGTACTTC. The variable domain in full, completed from reference TRBV5-1 and TRBJ2-7, reads KAGVTQTPRYLIKTRGQQVTLSCSPISGHRSVSWYQQTPGQGLQFLFEYFSETQRNKGNFPGRFSGRQFSNSRSEMNVSTLELGDSALYLCASSLIAGGTEQYFGPGTRLTVT.

DNA of the CDR3: TGTGCCAGCAGCTGGACTAGCGGTTACACCGGGGAGCTGTTTTTT. This encodes CASSWTSGYTGELFF. The chain joins TRBV5-8 to TRBJ2-2; 10 bases fit TRBD2. CDR1 is SGHTS, CDR2 YDEGEE, per germline. Unmatched junction bases numbered 2, after V lost 3 bases and J lost 3 bases. CDR3 size: 15 residues.

The chain links TRBV28 to TRBJ2-1; unclear D gene. CDR1 is MDHEN and CDR2 is SYDVKM in the germline V gene. Trimming took 10 bases from V and 10 from J, leaving 17 bases between them. This CDR3 has 12 residues. In nucleotides, the CDR3 is TGTGCCACTTTACACGCAGTCCCCGAGCAGTTCTTC. Translation: CATLHAVPEQFF.

This clone was counted once. The chain uses TRBV19 and TRBJ2-3, with a weak D call TRBD2 (5 bases). V lost 5 bases and J lost 3, with 12 bases in between. The CDR3 is 14 residues long. CDR1 is LNHDA and CDR2 is SQIVND in the germline V gene (reference sequence). The CDR3: CASSSIARTDTQYF. The CDR3 DNA is TGTGCCAGTAGTTCCATAGCGAGGACAGATACGCAGTATTTT.

This clone came up once. This chain joins TRBV5-8 and TRBJ2-5; tentatively, D is TRBD2 (6 bases). CDR3 length: 15 amino acids. Germline CDR1 is SGHTS and CDR2 is YDEGEE. The V end was cut by 0 bases, the J end by 1 base, with 10 bases between. In nucleotides, the CDR3 is TGTGCCAGCAGCTTGGGCGGGAACTCCCAAGAGACCCAGTACTTC. It translates to CASSLGGNSQETQYF.

The V gene is TRBV2, the J gene TRBJ1-4, with TRBD1 identical over 7 bases. Trimming cost V 7 bases and J 8 bases; bases outside gene matches: 10. The CDR3 extends over 14 amino acids. CDR1 is SNHLY, CDR2 FYNNEI, per germline. The CDR3 coding sequence is TGTGCCAGCACCCTGGACAGGTCCAGGGAAAAACTGTTTTTT. It yields the protein CASTLDRSREKLFF.

The chain combines TRBV28 with TRBJ2-5; 9 nucleotides align to TRBD1. V shed 5 bases and J 4 bases; nucleotides not matched to a gene: 11. CDR1 is MDHEN and CDR2 is SYDVKM in the germline V gene. The CDR3 length is 16 residues. In DNA, the CDR3 is TGTGCCAGCAGTGCAGGGGACAGGGTAAGTCGAGAGACCCAGTACTTC. It codes for CASSAGDRVSRETQYF.

This clone turned up a few times. An end of the junction does not agree with germline; a read error may underlie this. The rearrangement links TRBV5-1 to TRBJ2-7, with D perhaps assigned TRBD1 or TRBD2 (6 bases each). The germline CDR1 and CDR2 sequences are SGHRS and YFSETQ. The CDR3 extends over 15 amino acids. The CDR3 sequence is CASSLDEGGFYEQYF. As DNA, the CDR3 is TGCGCCAGCAGTTTGGACGAGGGGGGATTTTACGAGCAGTACTTC.

J is TRBJ2-2 and V is TRBV10-3; D possibly uses TRBD1 or TRBD2 (5 bases each). The CDR3 runs to 19 residues. Trimming pared 7 bases from V and 5 bases from J, leaving 29 bases between. Germline V gene sequence: CDR1 ENHRY, CDR2 SYGVKD. CDR3 sequence: CAIIQSRDPAPALTGELFF. The CDR3 region has the DNA TGTGCCATCATTCAAAGCCGGGACCCAGCGCCAGCTTTGACCGGGGAGCTGTTTTTT.

This sequence joins TRBV21-1 and TRBJ1-1. TRBV21-1 constitutes a pseudogene. The CDR3 covers 12 residues. The CDR3 region is CASSKEEWEAFF. CDR3 nucleotides: TGTGCCAGCAGCAAAGAAGAATGGGAAGCTTTCTTT.

The CDR3 here is CSVTVRGTYEQYF. In DNA, the CDR3 is TGCAGCGTTACGGTCAGGGGGACCTACGAGCAGTACTTC. The rearrangement uses TRBV29-1 and TRBJ2-7; 7 nucleotides align to TRBD1. Germline V gene data show CDR1 as SQVTM and CDR2 as ANQGSEA. This CDR3 is 13 amino acids long. The V segment lost 5 bases and the J segment 2 bases; nucleotides outside the gene matches: 6.

This clone was found a few times. V gene TRBV19 combines with J gene TRBJ2-7; 7 nucleotides agree with TRBD1. V was pared by 5 bases and J by 6 bases, with 10 bases of the junction left unmatched. CDR1 and CDR2 from the germline V gene are LNHDA and SQIVND (reference sequence). This CDR3 has 14 residues. The CDR3 reads CASSYSGGIGEQYF. The CDR3 nucleotides read TGTGCCAGTAGTTATTCAGGGGGTATCGGCGAGCAGTACTTC.

This sequence joins TRBV27 and TRBJ2-1; D gene unclear. The length of the CDR3 is 15 residues. Germline lookup yields CDR1 MNHEY and CDR2 SMNVEV (reference sequence). Trimming took 6 bases from V and 2 from J, leaving 14 bases between them. The CDR3 region is CASSRTQFPYNEQFF. The CDR3 nucleotides are TGTGCCAGCAGCCGTACCCAGTTTCCCTACAATGAGCAGTTCTTC.

The rearrangement joins TRBV7-9 to TRBJ1-4; D not certain. This CDR3 comprises 12 residues. The germline gives CDR1 SEHNR, CDR2 FQNEAQ (reference sequence). Trimming pared 3 bases from V and 8 bases from J, leaving 7 bases between. CDR3: CASSFGWEKLFF. CDR3 DNA: TGTGCCAGCAGCTTTGGTTGGGAAAAACTGTTTTTT.

The rearrangement uses TRBV19 and TRBJ2-1; D ambiguous. This CDR3 contains 12 residues. Deletions cut 4 bases from V and 7 bases from J, with 8 bases between. CDR1 and CDR2 from the germline V gene are LNHDA and SQIVND (reference sequence). The CDR3 bases are TGTGCCAGTAGTACTTGGTCGAATGAGCAGTTCTTC. Protein sequence: CASSTWSNEQFF.

The gene calls are TRBV15 and TRBJ1-2, with TRBD1 identical over 7 bases. The CDR3 has 16 amino acids. V trimming: 0 bases; J trimming: 4 bases; junction bases outside the gene matches: 8. Germline V CDR1 and CDR2: LNHNV, YYDKDF (reference sequence). CDR3 protein: CATSRDTGAPGYGYTF. CDR3 DNA: TGTGCCACCAGCAGAGATACAGGGGCGCCCGGCTATGGCTACACCTTC.